What follows are 30 T cell receptor beta chains derived from one specimen sequenced in a study of CD8 T cells in Susac syndrome. Random hexamers were used to reverse transcribe the RNA input (about 0.5 to 1 ug). TCRdb re-derived calls from the immunoSEQ multiplex PCR reads in MiXCR, one entry per CDR3 protein. Among 150,000 to 190,000 distinct CDR3 sequences listed, around 96% were seen once. The sequencing input was CD4+ T cells from PBMCs. These receptors were collected from a human donor with Susac syndrome.

This sequence joins TRBV20-1 and TRBJ1-5; 7 bases align to TRBD1. V trimming: 3 bases; J trimming: 2 bases; junction bases outside the gene matches: 7. The V gene's germline CDR1 is DFQATT and CDR2 SNEGSKA (reference sequence). This CDR3 is 15 amino acids long. CDR3 amino acids: CSASPGGFGNQPQHF. The CDR3 DNA reads TGCAGTGCTAGCCCAGGGGGTTTCGGCAATCAGCCCCAGCATTTT.

This chain links TRBV6-5 with TRBJ2-3, with a tentative D call TRBD2 (6 bases). The CDR3 contains 13 residues. In germline, CDR1 is MNHEY, CDR2 SVGAGI. V lost 5 bases to trimming and J lost 3 bases, with 9 bases between them. The DNA for the CDR3 is TGTGCCAGCAGTGCTGCGGGGACAGATACGCAGTATTTT. Amino acids: CASSAAGTDTQYF.

The CDR3 DNA is TGTGCCAGCAGCAGACAGATAAGCACAGATACGCAGTATTTT. It specifies CASSRQISTDTQYF. The chain employs TRBV7-2 and TRBJ2-3; a weak D match, TRBD1 (5 bases). The CDR3 runs 14 residues. The germline CDR1 and CDR2 sequences are SGHTA and FQGNSA. Trimming pared 5 bases from V and 0 bases from J, leaving 9 bases between.

This clonotype was observed a single time. V gene TRBV4-3 combines with J gene TRBJ1-6, with 9 bases aligning to TRBD1. V lost 3 bases, J lost 7 bases, and 7 bases stayed unmatched. This CDR3 contains 16 residues. The V gene's germline CDR1 is LGHNA and CDR2 YSLEER. Written as DNA, the CDR3 is TGCGCCAGCAGCCAGCGGACAGGGGCAGGGAATTCACCCCTCCACTTT. Encoded protein: CASSQRTGAGNSPLHF.

The chain joins TRBV6-5 to TRBJ2-6, with 7 bases aligning to TRBD1. This CDR3 comprises 14 residues. The V and J ends lost 8 bases and 4 bases, in that order; junction bases with no gene match: 5. The germline V gene encodes CDR1 MNHEY and CDR2 SVGAGI. CDR3 sequence (DNA): TGTGCCAGCTACAGGGGTTCCGGGGCCAACGTCCTGACTTTC. Amino acids: CASYRGSGANVLTF.

The DNA for the CDR3 is TGTGCCAGCAGCTTTGGGGACTCACCCCTCCACTTT. Residues: CASSFGDSPLHF. V is TRBV7-3 and J is TRBJ1-6; a possible D gene is TRBD1 (5 bases). Germline CDR1 reads SGHTA; CDR2 reads FQGTGA. This CDR3 has 12 amino acids. Trimming removed 3 bases at V and 10 bases at J, with 7 bases between. Full variable domain (rest looked up from reference TRBV7-3 and TRBJ1-6): GAGVSQTPSNKVTEKGKYVELRCDPISGHTALYWYRQSLGQGPEFLIYFQGTGAADDSGLPNDRFFAVRPEGSVSTLKIQRTERGDSAVYLCASSFGDSPLHFGNGTRLTVT.

J is TRBJ2-7 and V is TRBV14, with TRBD2 as a possible D gene (6 bases). V lost 0 bases and J 2 bases, leaving 8 bases between the germline ends. CDR3 size: 14 residues. Germline V gives CDR1 SGHDN, CDR2 FVKESK. The CDR3 protein is CASSQERGAYEQYF. The CDR3 region has the DNA TGTGCCAGCAGCCAAGAACGCGGGGCCTACGAGCAGTACTTC.

This chain connects TRBV27 to TRBJ2-1, with 10 bases lining up with TRBD1. In germline, CDR1 is MNHEY, CDR2 SMNVEV (reference sequence). The CDR3 loop spans 15 amino acids. With V trimmed by 2 bases and J by 3 bases, 1 base remained unmatched. The DNA for the CDR3 is TGTGCCAGCAGTTTAGACAGGGGGCACTACAATGAGCAGTTCTTC. Protein sequence: CASSLDRGHYNEQFF.

The CDR3 protein is CASSWDVEQYF. The CDR3 nucleotides read TGTGCCAGCAGTTGGGATGTCGAGCAGTACTTC. The chain is built from TRBV6-6 and TRBJ2-7, with unresolved D. Between the trimmed V and J ends, which lost 4 bases and 6 bases, there was a span of 7 bases. Germline V lookup: CDR1 MNHNY, CDR2 SVGAGI (reference sequence). The CDR3 is 11 residues long.

This sequence joins TRBV6-6 and TRBJ2-7; D is unresolved. From germline, CDR1 is MNHNY and CDR2 SVGAGI (reference sequence). The CDR3 length is 11 residues. V shed 10 bases and J shed 2 bases, with 9 bases lying between them. The CDR3 nucleotides read TGTGCCATCCGTAACGCCTACGAGCAGTACTTC. Protein product: CAIRNAYEQYF.

The V gene is TRBV29-1, the J gene TRBJ2-3, with D unclear. The germline V and J ends were trimmed by 6 bases and 3 bases, with 7 bases remaining between them. The CDR3 sequence is 11 residues long. CDR1 is SQVTM and CDR2 is ANQGSEA in the germline V gene. The DNA of the CDR3 is TGCAGCGTGACGTCGACAGATACGCAGTATTTT. This encodes CSVTSTDTQYF.

The CDR3, as DNA: TGCAGTGCTAGAGGGCCTAGGAGCGGGCCCAACACCGGGGAGCTGTTTTTT. This gives the protein CSARGPRSGPNTGELFF. The V gene is TRBV20-1, the J gene TRBJ2-2, with D maybe TRBD2 (6 bases). Per germline, CDR1 DFQATT and CDR2 SNEGSKA (reference sequence). The length of the CDR3 is 17 residues. V shed 1 base and J shed 2 bases, with 17 bases lying between them.

The chain combines TRBV9 with TRBJ2-2; 9 bases align to TRBD1. Per germline, CDR1 SGDLS and CDR2 YYNGEE. The CDR3 contains 16 residues. J lost 0 bases, V lost 0 bases, and 0 bases had no gene match. The CDR3 sequence: CASSVGTGANTGELFF. CDR3 coding DNA: TGTGCCAGCAGCGTAGGGACAGGGGCGAACACCGGGGAGCTGTTTTTT. Based on the CDR3 plus reference TRBV9 and TRBJ2-2, the full variable domain is DSGVTQTPKHLITATGQRVTLRCSPRSGDLSVYWYQQSLDQGLQFLIQYYNGEERAKGNILERFSAQQFPDLHSELNLSSLELGDSALYFCASSVGTGANTGELFFGEGSRLTVL.

This sequence joins TRBV3-1 and TRBJ2-1; D gene uncertain. Trimming removed 1 base from V and 6 bases from J, with 10 bases in between. This CDR3 is 14 amino acids long. In germline, CDR1 is LGHDT, CDR2 YNNKEL (reference sequence). CDR3 nucleotides: TGTGCCAGCAGCCAAGTTCCGGTGGGCAATGAGCAGTTCTTC. As protein: CASSQVPVGNEQFF.

This rearrangement joins TRBV20-1 to TRBJ1-1; D gene uncertain. Germline V lookup: CDR1 DFQATT, CDR2 SNEGSKA (reference sequence). V was shortened by 5 bases and J by 0 bases, with 10 bases between the two germline ends. This CDR3 has 13 residues. The CDR3 loop is CSAGPPMNTEAFF. The CDR3 nucleotides read TGCAGTGCTGGGCCGCCGATGAACACTGAAGCTTTCTTT.

The rearrangement links TRBV3-1 to TRBJ2-1; possibly TRBD1 or TRBD2 for D (5 bases each). V lost 4 bases to trimming and J lost 5 bases, with 6 bases between them. The CDR3 sequence is 12 residues long. CDR1 is LGHDT and CDR2 is YNNKEL in the germline V gene (reference sequence). In nucleotides, the CDR3 is TGTGCCAGCAGCCGGGGGAACAATGAGCAGTTCTTC. The encoded protein is CASSRGNNEQFF.

The rearrangement joins TRBV11-2 to TRBJ2-7; D is perhaps TRBD2 (5 bases). The CDR3 has 13 residues. V was cut by 5 bases and J by 5 bases, with 13 bases left in between. CDR1 and CDR2 (germline): SGHAT, FQNNGV. CDR3 sequence reads: CASSRPGFHEQYF. The CDR3 DNA reads TGTGCCAGCAGCAGACCGGGGTTTCACGAGCAGTACTTC.

J is TRBJ2-1 and V is TRBV20-1; D is ambiguous. V lost 6 bases to trimming and J lost 9 bases, with 18 bases between them. CDR1 DFQATT and CDR2 SNEGSKA come from the germline V gene (reference sequence). This CDR3 contains 13 residues. The CDR3, as DNA: TGCAGTGCCATTGACCTACGCCTAGGTGAGCAGTTCTTC. Translating it yields CSAIDLRLGEQFF.

The J gene is TRBJ1-1, the V gene TRBV6-4; D remains ambiguous. Per the germline V gene, CDR1 is MRHNA and CDR2 is SNTAGT. The CDR3 has 13 amino acids. Trimming left V 5 bases short and J 5 bases short, with 12 bases between. The CDR3 DNA reads TGTGCCAGCAGTAAAACACAACAGACTGAAGCTTTCTTT. Protein product: CASSKTQQTEAFF.

V is TRBV13 and J is TRBJ2-7; D may be TRBD2 (6 bases). The germline V and J ends were trimmed by 4 bases and 7 bases, with 11 bases remaining between them. Germline CDR1 and CDR2: PRHDT and FYEKMQ (reference sequence). The CDR3 sequence is 12 residues long. CDR3 sequence: CASSYRRGEQYF. In nucleotides, the CDR3 is TGTGCCAGCAGCTATAGACGGGGGGAGCAGTACTTC.

The J gene is TRBJ2-3, the V gene TRBV20-1; possible D gene TRBD2, 6 bases. Trimming took off 2 bases at V and 1 base at J, with 10 bases between the two ends. In germline, CDR1 is DFQATT, CDR2 SNEGSKA (reference sequence). This CDR3 has 14 residues. The CDR3 loop reads CSARPGGGTDTQYF. The CDR3 nucleotides are TGCAGTGCTAGACCCGGAGGGGGCACAGATACGCAGTATTTT.

The V gene is TRBV10-3, the J gene TRBJ1-1; D is unclear. CDR1 and CDR2 from the germline V gene are ENHRY and SYGVKD. The CDR3 extends over 11 amino acids. V lost 2 bases and J 8 bases, leaving 6 bases between the germline ends. CDR3 nucleotide sequence: TGTGCCATCAGTGAGCGTGCGGAAGCTTTCTTT. Translating gives CAISERAEAFF.

CDR3 in DNA: TGTGCCAGCAGTGACCCCTCCTCACTAGCGGAGGACACAGATACGCAGTATTTT. It encodes CASSDPSSLAEDTDTQYF. The chain is built from TRBV2 and TRBJ2-3, with 8 bases that match TRBD2. The ends lost 3 bases at V and 2 bases at J; junction bases unmatched: 13. The CDR3 has 18 residues. Germline V CDR1 and CDR2: SNHLY, FYNNEI.

This chain uses TRBV6-2 or TRBV6-3 with TRBJ1-6; no definite D call. This CDR3 comprises 12 residues. Trimming took off 0 bases at V and 9 bases at J, with 3 bases between the two ends. CDR1 is MNHEY and CDR2 is SVGEGT in the germline V gene. The CDR3 bases are TGTGCCAGCAGTTACTCGAGTTCACCCCTCCACTTT. As protein: CASSYSSSPLHF.

The chain has TRBV7-9 and TRBJ2-7, with D possibly being TRBD2 (5 bases). The CDR3 sequence is 13 residues long. CDR1 and CDR2 from the germline V gene are SEHNR and FQNEAQ (reference sequence). The V gene lost 1 base and the J gene lost 4 bases, with 8 bases spanning the gap. The CDR3 nucleotides are TGTGCCAGCAGCTTAGATCGGGGATACGAGCAGTACTTC. Its translation: CASSLDRGYEQYF. The variable domain in full, completed from reference TRBV7-9 and TRBJ2-7, reads DTGVSQNPRHKITKRGQNVTFRCDPISEHNRLYWYRQTLGQGPEFLTYFQNEAQLEKSRLLSDRFSAERPKGSFSTLEIQRTEQGDSAMYLCASSLDRGYEQYFGPGTRLTVT.

The CDR3 here is CASSRTSGAQETQYF. CDR3 in DNA: TGCGCCAGCAGCCGGACTAGCGGGGCGCAAGAGACCCAGTACTTC. This chain joins TRBV5-1 and TRBJ2-5, with 12 bases that match TRBD2. The CDR3 runs to 15 residues. CDR1 is SGHRS, CDR2 YFSETQ, per germline. V lost 4 bases and J lost 2; bases outside the gene matches: 3.

A remark on this clonotype: Because the CDR3's place on the DNA is in doubt, the DNA is left out and the CDR3 is given as listed by TCRdb. The chain employs TRBV3-1 and TRBJ2-5; TRBD1 is taken as the D call from the table, unchecked against the DNA. CDR1 is LGHDT, CDR2 YNNKEL, per germline (reference sequence). From its first to its last residue, the CDR3 has 11 amino acids. The CDR3 is CASSWGQGTDF.

The V call is TRBV20-1, the J call TRBJ1-3; D is undetermined. This CDR3 is built from 14 residues. V was clipped by 1 base and J by 1 base, with 8 bases between them. In germline, CDR1 is DFQATT, CDR2 SNEGSKA (reference sequence). This CDR3 reads CSARGQVSGNTIYF. The CDR3 DNA sequence: TGCAGTGCTAGAGGGCAAGTATCTGGAAACACCATATATTTT.

This sequence joins TRBV29-1 and TRBJ2-4; no reliable D call. Germline V gene sequence: CDR1 SQVTM, CDR2 ANQGSEA. The CDR3 extends over 13 amino acids. V was pared by 4 bases and J by 2 bases, with 9 bases between. CDR3 loop: CSVARGPKNIQYF. Written as DNA, the CDR3 is TGCAGCGTTGCCCGTGGACCCAAAAACATTCAGTACTTC. Drawing the rest from reference TRBV29-1 and TRBJ2-4, the complete variable domain is SAVISQKPSRDICQRGTSLTIQCQVDSQVTMMFWYRQQPGQSLTLIATANQGSEATYESGFVIDKFPISRPNLTFSTLTVSNMSPEDSSIYLCSVARGPKNIQYFGAGTRLSVL.

This clonotype was counted a few times. The V call is TRBV19, the J call TRBJ1-1; perhaps TRBD1 as D (5 bases). CDR1 and CDR2 from the germline V gene are LNHDA and SQIVND (reference sequence). This CDR3 comprises 13 residues. With 4 bases removed from V and 2 bases from J, the gap between germline ends came to 8 bases. In DNA, the CDR3 is TGTGCCAGTAGTACCACAGGCAACACTGAAGCTTTCTTT. Amino acids: CASSTTGNTEAFF.